These 20 T cell receptor beta chains originate from one sample sequenced in a study of cytomegalovirus exposure and HLA in healthy donors. Vbeta (60) and Jbeta (13) primers were used in the PCR. Assay used: immunoSEQ multiplex PCR; TCRdb lists only in-frame clones, some missing. Of 160,000 or so clones listed, 82% are singletons. The sample was PBMCs. Receptors originate from a woman aged 45 to 65 in good health and CMV-seropositive.

The V gene is TRBV11-2, the J gene TRBJ1-1; D unresolved. Per germline, CDR1 SGHAT and CDR2 FQNNGV. Trimming left V 5 bases short and J 1 base short, with 8 bases between. CDR3 size: 13 residues. CDR3 bases: TGTGCCAGCAGCCCGGACTGGAACACTGAAGCTTTCTTT. Its translation is CASSPDWNTEAFF.

This clone was detected a few times. V is TRBV4-3 and J is TRBJ1-6; 8 bases agree with TRBD1. V lost 0 bases and J lost 8; bases outside the gene matches: 12. Germline V gene data show CDR1 as LGHNA and CDR2 as YSLEER. The CDR3 sequence is 18 residues long. The CDR3 here is CASSQDRIGQGNYSPLHF. For the CDR3, the DNA is TGCGCCAGCAGCCAAGATCGCATAGGACAGGGCAATTATTCACCCCTCCACTTT.

This clone was recorded once. This chain joins TRBV7-6 and TRBJ2-1; 8 bases match TRBD1. V gave up 5 bases and J gave up 9 bases; unmatched junction bases: 9. Germline V lookup: CDR1 SGHVS, CDR2 FNYEAQ. CDR3 length: 14 amino acids. The CDR3 nucleotides read TGTGCCAGCAGCCTTCCGCGACAGGGGACTGAGCAGTTCTTC. This codes for CASSLPRQGTEQFF. The variable domain in full, with the rest retrieved from reference TRBV7-6 and TRBJ2-1, is GAGVSQSPRYKVTKRGQDVALRCDPISGHVSLYWYRQALGQGPEFLTYFNYEAQQDKSGLPNDRFSAERPEGSISTLTIQRTEQRDSAMYRCASSLPRQGTEQFFGPGTRLTVL.

This clone was detected once. J is TRBJ1-1 and V is TRBV5-4; perhaps TRBD1 as D (6 bases). The germline V gene encodes CDR1 SGHNT and CDR2 YYREEE (reference sequence). The CDR3 consists of 14 residues. Between the trimmed V and J ends, which lost 4 bases and 3 bases, there was a span of 13 bases. The CDR3 coding sequence is TGTGCCAGCAGCCCAGAGACAGGAGACACTGAAGCTTTCTTT. Translation: CASSPETGDTEAFF.

This chain joins TRBV7-2 and TRBJ1-2, with 7 bases that match TRBD1. The V gene end was trimmed by 11 bases and the J gene end by 0 bases; junction bases not matched to a gene: 21. Looked up from germline, CDR1 is SGHTA and CDR2 is FQGNSA. The CDR3 sequence is 18 residues long. DNA of the CDR3: TGTGCCTCGAGCTTGGAGGTCTCCACCGGGACAGCTAACTATGGCTACACCTTC. Its protein is CASSLEVSTGTANYGYTF.

The J gene is TRBJ2-3, the V gene TRBV18; 7 bases fit TRBD1. Germline V CDR1 and CDR2: KGHSH, LQKENI. The CDR3 sequence is 13 residues long. The V segment lost 4 bases and the J segment 4 bases; nucleotides outside the gene matches: 2. Here the CDR3 reads CASSQDRADTQYF. Here the CDR3 DNA reads TGTGCCAGCTCACAAGACAGGGCAGATACGCAGTATTTT.

The CDR3: CASSRSGGLGTDTQYF. CDR3 DNA: TGTGCCAGCAGTAGGAGCGGGGGGTTAGGCACAGATACGCAGTATTTT. The rearrangement joins TRBV2 to TRBJ2-3, with 9 positions matching TRBD2. The CDR3 sequence is 16 residues long. The ends lost 5 bases at V and 1 base at J; junction bases unmatched: 7. The germline V gene has CDR1 SNHLY and CDR2 FYNNEI.

This clone was found once. CDR3 bases: TGTGCCAGCAGGAACGGACAGGGGTGGGATGAGCAGTTCTTC. It is translated as CASRNGQGWDEQFF. The chain recombines TRBV7-9 with TRBJ2-1; the match to TRBD1 covers 9 bases. This CDR3 comprises 14 residues. Germline CDR1 SEHNR, CDR2 FQNEAQ (reference sequence). The J segment lost 8 bases and the V segment lost 6 bases, leaving 8 bases of the junction unmatched.

V is TRBV4-1 and J is TRBJ1-1, with D possibly being TRBD1 (6 bases). The V gene's germline CDR1 is MGHRA and CDR2 YSYEKL. V dropped 6 bases and J dropped 1 base, with 12 bases sitting between them. The CDR3 contains 14 residues. CDR3 coding DNA: TGCGCCAGCAGTCCGACAGGCGCGAACACTGAAGCTTTCTTT. Protein sequence: CASSPTGANTEAFF.

The chain employs TRBV27 and TRBJ2-1, with 10 bases matching TRBD1. In germline, CDR1 is MNHEY, CDR2 SMNVEV (reference sequence). V gave up 7 bases and J gave up 9 bases; unmatched junction bases: 6. This CDR3 is 13 amino acids long. CDR3 in DNA: TGTGCCAGCATGGGACAGGGGACCCCTGAGCAGTTCTTC. Its protein is CASMGQGTPEQFF.

The J gene is TRBJ1-1, the V gene TRBV4-3; weak D call: TRBD1 (5 bases). The CDR3 is 19 residues long. Germline CDR1 is LGHNA and CDR2 is YSLEER. V was pared by 1 base and J by 0 bases, with 21 bases between. CDR3 sequence: CASSQVGGARGLMNTEAFF. DNA of the CDR3: TGCGCCAGCAGCCAAGTAGGAGGGGCAAGAGGGCTTATGAACACTGAAGCTTTCTTT.

The chain employs TRBV18 and TRBJ2-7, with 8 bases aligning to TRBD1. Germline loops: CDR1 KGHSH, CDR2 LQKENI. This CDR3 is built from 14 residues. J gave up 3 bases and V 4 bases, and 5 bases lay outside the gene matches. CDR3 in DNA: TGTGCCAGCTCACAATTGACAGGGGACTACGAGCAGTACTTC. Translated: CASSQLTGDYEQYF.

This clone was counted a few times. The gene calls are TRBV6-5 and TRBJ2-7; D is perhaps TRBD1 (5 bases). The CDR3 sequence is 12 residues long. Trimming took off 6 bases at V and 5 bases at J, with 11 bases between the two ends. CDR1 is MNHEY and CDR2 is SVGAGI in the germline V gene. The CDR3 DNA reads as TGTGCCAGCAGCCCCACAGGAAACGAGCAGTACTTC. Its translation: CASSPTGNEQYF.

The chain carries TRBV5-4 and TRBJ2-7; possible D gene TRBD1, 6 bases. CDR3 length: 12 residues. The germline V and J ends were trimmed by 4 bases and 4 bases, with 9 bases remaining between them. CDR1 and CDR2 from the germline V gene are SGHNT and YYREEE (reference sequence). The CDR3 loop reads CASSADRYEQYF. The DNA of the CDR3 is TGTGCCAGCAGCGCTGACAGGTACGAGCAGTACTTC. The variable domain in full, completed from reference TRBV5-4 and TRBJ2-7, reads ETGVTQSPTHLIKTRGQQVTLRCSSQSGHNTVSWYQQALGQGPQFIFQYYREEENGRGNFPPRFSGLQFPNYSSELNVNALELDDSALYLCASSADRYEQYFGPGTRLTVT.

The V and J genes are TRBV12-5 and TRBJ2-5; perhaps TRBD2 as D (5 bases). This CDR3 comprises 13 residues. The V and J ends lost 8 bases and 1 base respectively, with 11 bases between them. In germline, CDR1 is LGHNT, CDR2 FRNRAP. The CDR3 sequence: CASTEGSQETQYF. CDR3 nucleotide sequence: TGTGCTAGTACCGAGGGATCCCAAGAGACCCAGTACTTC.

The genes are TRBV5-5 and TRBJ2-7; 9 bases are a match to TRBD2. The CDR3 spans 15 residues. V trimming: 0 bases; J trimming: 1 base; junction bases outside the gene matches: 2. Germline V lookup: CDR1 SGHKS, CDR2 YYEKEE (reference sequence). The CDR3 protein is CASSLAAGGSYEQYF. The CDR3 DNA sequence: TGTGCCAGCAGCTTGGCGGCGGGGGGGTCCTACGAGCAGTACTTC.

The chain is built from TRBV6-5 and TRBJ1-5, with D unresolved. Germline loops: CDR1 MNHEY, CDR2 SVGAGI. Deletions cut 4 bases from V and 4 bases from J, with 8 bases between. The CDR3 has 13 amino acids. The CDR3 sequence is CASSSVVNQPQHF. The CDR3 region has the DNA TGTGCCAGCAGTTCGGTAGTAAATCAGCCCCAGCATTTT.

This clone has just one count. This chain uses TRBV30 with TRBJ2-3, with TRBD2 matching over 9 bases. Germline V gene data show CDR1 as GTSNPN and CDR2 as SVGIG (reference sequence). V gave up 8 bases and J gave up 6 bases; unmatched junction bases: 6. The CDR3 runs to 12 residues. The CDR3 sequence: CAGTSPLDTQYF. DNA of the CDR3: TGTGCCGGGACTAGCCCTCTTGATACGCAGTATTTT.

In this sample, this clone turned up a few times. The chain links TRBV27 to TRBJ2-7; D is uncertain. Trimming took off 2 bases at V and 2 bases at J, with 13 bases between the two ends. Germline V CDR1 and CDR2: MNHEY, SMNVEV (reference sequence). The CDR3 length is 15 residues. Written as DNA, the CDR3 is TGTGCCAGCAGTTTAGGAGTCGGCGGCGCCTACGAGCAGTACTTC. The encoded protein is CASSLGVGGAYEQYF.

The CDR3: CASSIAGRNQPQHF. The DNA for the CDR3 is TGTGCCAGTAGTATAGCGGGTCGCAATCAGCCCCAGCATTTT. The chain carries TRBV19 and TRBJ1-5, with unresolved D. V gave up 1 base and J gave up 2 bases, with 6 bases separating them. Looked up from germline, CDR1 is LNHDA and CDR2 is SQIVND (reference sequence). The CDR3 sequence is 14 residues long.